Presented here are 27 T cell receptor beta chains from one specimen sequenced in a study of T cells in Graves' hyperthyroidism and ophthalmopathy. Researchers took RNA transcripts and amplified the TCR beta CDR3 regions from them. With the HTBI primer set, the TCR CDR3 went through a first round of RT-PCR. TCRdb itself ran the multiplex PCR reads through MiXCR, one entry per CDR3 protein. The table shows roughly 700,000 distinct CDR3 sequences, with 11% to 15% occurring only once. The sample taken for sequencing was blood. The receptor set was obtained from a woman aged 18-29 years with Graves' hyperthyroidism.

A few counts support this clonotype. V and J are TRBV25-1 and TRBJ2-7; 15 bases are shared with TRBD2. The CDR3 extends over 17 amino acids. After removal of 6 bases from V and 0 bases from J, the junction contained 6 bases not matched to a gene. The germline V gene encodes CDR1 MGHDK and CDR2 SYGVNS. CDR3 coding DNA: TGTGCCAGCAGAGGGACTAGCGGGAGGAGGAGCTCCTACGAGCAGTACTTC. It encodes CASRGTSGRRSSYEQYF.

This clonotype was seen ten or more times. This chain's CDR3 is CASSLLGVGNIQYF. In nucleotides, the CDR3 is TGTGCCAGCAGTTTACTAGGGGTGGGAAACATTCAGTACTTC. This chain uses TRBV28 with TRBJ2-4; D is possibly TRBD1 (5 bases). CDR3 length: 14 residues. The ends were cut back, 2 bases at V and 6 bases at J, with 11 bases in the middle. The germline V gene encodes CDR1 MDHEN and CDR2 SYDVKM.

This clonotype was observed many times. This chain joins TRBV28 and TRBJ2-7, with no clear D. CDR1 and CDR2 from the germline V gene are MDHEN and SYDVKM. Between the trimmed V and J ends, which lost 3 bases and 0 bases, there was a span of 9 bases. CDR3 size: 14 residues. The CDR3 here is CASSLRWSSYEQYF. The CDR3 DNA reads TGTGCCAGCAGTTTGAGGTGGAGCTCCTACGAGCAGTACTTC.

This clonotype was seen a few times. V gene TRBV4-1 combines with J gene TRBJ2-2, with D uncertain. Germline loops: CDR1 MGHRA, CDR2 YSYEKL. V was trimmed by 1 base and J by 6 bases, leaving 18 bases between them. This CDR3 is 17 amino acids long. The CDR3 region is CASSQVLWRWMPGELFF. CDR3 in DNA: TGCGCCAGCAGCCAAGTGTTGTGGAGATGGATGCCCGGGGAGCTGTTTTTT.

This clonotype was found many times. The chain couples TRBV7-9 to TRBJ1-5; no clear D gene. CDR1 and CDR2 (germline): SEHNR, FQNEAQ (reference sequence). CDR3 length: 16 amino acids. The V end was cut by 5 bases, the J end by 4 bases, with 18 bases between. CDR3 coding DNA: TGTGCCAGCAGCCCACCGGGAAAAGGTAGAAATCAGCCCCAGCATTTT. Its translation is CASSPPGKGRNQPQHF.

This clonotype has just a few counts. The V call is TRBV4-1, the J call TRBJ1-1; D is possibly TRBD1 (5 bases). Germline CDR1 and CDR2: MGHRA and YSYEKL. The CDR3 is 15 residues long. The V end was cut by 2 bases, the J end by 4 bases, with 14 bases between. The CDR3: CASSQKGRGPTEAFF. As DNA, the CDR3 is TGCGCCAGCAGCCAAAAGGGGAGAGGTCCCACTGAAGCTTTCTTT.

The table lists this clonotype with a few counts. The V call is TRBV24-1, the J call TRBJ2-7; 9 bases align to TRBD2. Germline V gives CDR1 KGHDR, CDR2 SFDVKD. This CDR3 is 15 amino acids long. The junction had 5 bases not matched to a gene; V was cut back by 4 bases and J by 2 bases. The CDR3 region has the DNA TGTGCCACCAGTGACCCTAGCGGGACCCCCTACGAGCAGTACTTC. Translated: CATSDPSGTPYEQYF.

This clonotype occurred many times. V is TRBV5-1 and J is TRBJ1-2; 9 bases line up with TRBD1. CDR1 and CDR2 (germline): SGHRS, YFSETQ. Trimming took 4 bases from V and 5 from J; bases not matched to a gene: 6. The length of the CDR3 is 14 residues. In DNA, the CDR3 is TGCGCCAGCAGCCTCGGGACAGGGACTTATGGCTACACCTTC. This codes for CASSLGTGTYGYTF.

In this sample, this clonotype turned up many times. The chain is built from TRBV7-2 and TRBJ1-1; D gene ambiguous. V lost 5 bases to trimming and J lost 0 bases, with 7 bases between them. Germline CDR1 SGHTA, CDR2 FQGNSA. The CDR3 length is 13 residues. For the CDR3, the DNA is TGTGCCAGCAGCCCCCATATGAACACTGAAGCTTTCTTT. Translation gives CASSPHMNTEAFF.

This clonotype was observed a single time. The chain uses TRBV6-1 and TRBJ2-5; 11 bases line up with TRBD1. The V gene's germline CDR1 is MNHNS and CDR2 SASEGT. With V trimmed by 2 bases and J by 5 bases, 4 bases remained unmatched. This CDR3 region has 15 residues. This CDR3 reads CASSERTGGWETQYF. The CDR3 DNA reads as TGTGCCAGCAGTGAACGGACAGGGGGCTGGGAGACCCAGTACTTC.

This clonotype was observed many times. The rearrangement joins TRBV29-1 to TRBJ2-1, with D possibly being TRBD2 (5 bases). The CDR3 spans 15 residues. Germline CDR1 and CDR2: SQVTM and ANQGSEA. Between the trimmed V and J ends, which lost 0 bases and 6 bases, there was a span of 15 bases. The CDR3 DNA follows: TGCAGCGTTGAAGACCCCCGAGCGGCGTTCAATGAGCAGTTCTTC. This sequence encodes CSVEDPRAAFNEQFF.

This clonotype occurred many times. The chain is built from TRBV12-3 or TRBV12-4 and TRBJ1-3; TRBD1 might be the D (5 bases). V dropped 3 bases and J dropped 0 bases, with 9 bases sitting between them. The CDR3 consists of 15 residues. The DNA for the CDR3 is TGTGCCAGCAGTTTCCAGGGTATCTCTGGAAACACCATATATTTT. Its translation is CASSFQGISGNTIYF.

The chain uses TRBV5-5 and TRBJ1-2; D gene unclear. CDR1 SGHKS and CDR2 YYEKEE come from the germline V gene (reference sequence). The CDR3 length is 16 residues. V dropped 1 base and J dropped 1 base, with 14 bases sitting between them. As DNA, the CDR3 is TGTGCCAGCAGCTTGTTTCGCCGGACGGATAACTATGGCTACACCTTC. Amino acid sequence: CASSLFRRTDNYGYTF.

This clonotype was found many times. The chain carries TRBV28 and TRBJ2-1; D may correspond to TRBD1 or TRBD2 (5 bases each). The CDR3 runs 16 residues. Germline lookup yields CDR1 MDHEN and CDR2 SYDVKM. V was trimmed by 5 bases and J by 6 bases, leaving 20 bases between them. In DNA form, the CDR3 reads TGTGCCAGCAGTCGGGGACGTAGAATAGCAATCAATGAGCAGTTCTTC. This sequence encodes CASSRGRRIAINEQFF.

The rearrangement links TRBV5-8 to TRBJ1-1; possibly TRBD1 for D (5 bases). Trimming removed 4 bases at V and 10 bases at J, with 11 bases between. CDR1 is SGHTS, CDR2 YDEGEE, per germline. This CDR3 region has 11 residues. The CDR3: CASSAGFSAFF. In nucleotides, the CDR3 is TGTGCCAGCAGCGCAGGGTTTTCAGCTTTCTTT.

With respect to this clonotype: No conserved phenylalanine or tryptophan ends this CDR3, so it is likely a read error. The chain has TRBV25-1 and TRBJ1-1, with a weak D call TRBD1 (6 bases). Germline V lookup: CDR1 MGHDK, CDR2 SYGVNS. V lost 5 bases, J lost 1 base, and 8 bases lay in between. CDR3 length: 13 residues. CDR3 loop: CASSRTENTEAFL. CDR3 nucleotides: TGTGCCAGCAGTAGGACAGAGAACACTGAAGCTTTCCTT.

The chain couples TRBV12-3 or TRBV12-4 to TRBJ2-1, with D perhaps matching TRBD2 (5 bases). Trimming left V 5 bases short and J 6 bases short, with 14 bases between. The CDR3 runs to 14 residues. The DNA of the CDR3 is TGTGCCAGCAGTCTACCCGACTACATCAATGAGCAGTTCTTC. Protein: CASSLPDYINEQFF.

This clonotype appeared many times. The chain uses TRBV18 and TRBJ1-1, with 8 bases fitting TRBD1. CDR1 and CDR2 from the germline V gene are KGHSH and LQKENI. V trimming: 4 bases; J trimming: 1 base; junction bases outside the gene matches: 5. The CDR3 loop spans 15 amino acids. The CDR3 coding sequence is TGTGCCAGCTCACTAGGACAGGGACAGAACACTGAAGCTTTCTTT. It translates to CASSLGQGQNTEAFF. The full variable domain, in which reference TRBV18 and TRBJ1-1 provide the parts outside the CDR3, is NAGVMQNPRHLVRRRGQEARLRCSPMKGHSHVYWYRQLPEEGLKFMVYLQKENIIDESGMPKERFSAEFPKEGPSILRIQQVVRGDSAAYFCASSLGQGQNTEAFFGQGTRLTVV.

This clonotype was picked up a small number of times. The J gene is TRBJ2-7, the V gene TRBV27; D is ambiguous. The CDR3 runs to 12 residues. Germline lookup yields CDR1 MNHEY and CDR2 SMNVEV (reference sequence). V was trimmed by 6 bases and J by 9 bases, leaving 15 bases between them. CDR3 sequence (DNA): TGTGCCAGCAGCTTTTCTACCACGGGGCAGTACTTC. Translation gives CASSFSTTGQYF.

The chain combines TRBV29-1 with TRBJ2-5, with 10 bases that match TRBD1. The CDR3 sequence is 13 residues long. From germline, CDR1 is SQVTM and CDR2 ANQGSEA. Trimming removed 8 bases from V and 5 bases from J; junction bases left unmatched: 8. The CDR3 bases are TGCAGCCTTAGACAGGGGGCAGGGGAGACCCAGTACTTC. As protein: CSLRQGAGETQYF. The complete variable domain, with remaining parts taken from reference TRBV29-1 and TRBJ2-5, reads SAVISQKPSRDICQRGTSLTIQCQVDSQVTMMFWYRQQPGQSLTLIATANQGSEATYESGFVIDKFPISRPNLTFSTLTVSNMSPEDSSIYLCSLRQGAGETQYFGPGTRLLVL.

The table lists this clonotype with many counts. The genes are TRBV12-3 or TRBV12-4 and TRBJ2-5, with D possibly TRBD1 on 6 matching bases. Trimming shortened V by 6 bases and J by 4 bases, and 15 bases separated the two germline ends. The length of the CDR3 is 14 residues. The CDR3 bases are TGTGCCAGCAGCCTCTACAGGGCCCCAGAGACCCAGTACTTC. This codes for CASSLYRAPETQYF.

This clonotype was counted at least ten times. This rearrangement joins TRBV15 to TRBJ1-4, with D perhaps TRBD1 (6 bases). The length of the CDR3 is 17 residues. V dropped 1 base and J dropped 7 bases, with 19 bases sitting between them. Germline V gene data show CDR1 as LNHNV and CDR2 as YYDKDF (reference sequence). CDR3 amino acids: CATSRGGLGGAGEKLFF. CDR3 coding DNA: TGTGCCACCAGCAGAGGGGGGCTGGGGGGGGCCGGTGAAAAACTGTTTTTT.

This clonotype was detected only a few times. The CDR3 nucleotides are TGTGCCAGCAGTTACTCGGCTAGCGGGAGGTACAATGAGCAGTTCTTC. Its protein product is CASSYSASGRYNEQFF. V gene TRBV6-5 combines with J gene TRBJ2-1, with 11 nucleotides matching TRBD2. The V gene end was trimmed by 0 bases and the J gene end by 4 bases; junction bases not matched to a gene: 2. The CDR3 is 16 amino acids. Germline lookup yields CDR1 MNHEY and CDR2 SVGAGI.

This clonotype was observed many times. J is TRBJ1-1 and V is TRBV5-1; D remains unclear. This CDR3 region has 13 residues. CDR1 is SGHRS and CDR2 is YFSETQ in the germline V gene. V lost 4 bases to trimming and J lost 5 bases, with 12 bases between them. CDR3 in amino acids: CASSRISRTEAFF. As DNA, the CDR3 is TGCGCCAGCAGCCGTATCTCCAGGACTGAAGCTTTCTTT. Full variable domain (remainder filled in from reference TRBV5-1 and TRBJ1-1): KAGVTQTPRYLIKTRGQQVTLSCSPISGHRSVSWYQQTPGQGLQFLFEYFSETQRNKGNFPGRFSGRQFSNSRSEMNVSTLELGDSALYLCASSRISRTEAFFGQGTRLTVV.

The gene calls are TRBV29-1 and TRBJ2-5, with TRBD2 as a possible D gene (6 bases). The CDR3 runs to 14 residues. The germline V gene encodes CDR1 SQVTM and CDR2 ANQGSEA. V lost 3 bases, J lost 4 bases, and 15 bases lay in between. DNA of the CDR3: TGCAGCGTTGATAACGGGGGTGTGGCAGAGACCCAGTACTTC. This sequence encodes CSVDNGGVAETQYF.

This clonotype was recorded a few times. The chain couples TRBV5-1 to TRBJ1-5; D is perhaps TRBD1 (6 bases). This CDR3 has 17 residues. The V gene's germline CDR1 is SGHRS and CDR2 YFSETQ. V lost 0 bases to trimming and J lost 2 bases, with 15 bases between them. CDR3 nucleotide sequence: TGCGCCAGCAGCTTGGGTCTGGGGGGGCTGGGCAATCAGCCCCAGCATTTT. Translating it yields CASSLGLGGLGNQPQHF.

This clonotype occurred many times. V gene TRBV15 combines with J gene TRBJ1-2; a possible D gene is TRBD1 (5 bases). The V and J ends lost 1 base and 4 bases respectively, with 10 bases between them. The germline V gene encodes CDR1 LNHNV and CDR2 YYDKDF (reference sequence). This CDR3 spans 14 amino acids. In nucleotides, the CDR3 is TGTGCCACCAGCAGAGTATCAGGGCCCTATGGCTACACCTTC. Translating gives CATSRVSGPYGYTF. The entire variable domain, with the rest obtained from reference TRBV15 and TRBJ1-2, is as follows: DAMVIQNPRYQVTQFGKPVTLSCSQTLNHNVMYWYQQKSSQAPKLLFHYYDKDFNNEADTPDNFQSRRPNTSFCFLDIRSPGLGDTAMYLCATSRVSGPYGYTFGSGTRLTVV.